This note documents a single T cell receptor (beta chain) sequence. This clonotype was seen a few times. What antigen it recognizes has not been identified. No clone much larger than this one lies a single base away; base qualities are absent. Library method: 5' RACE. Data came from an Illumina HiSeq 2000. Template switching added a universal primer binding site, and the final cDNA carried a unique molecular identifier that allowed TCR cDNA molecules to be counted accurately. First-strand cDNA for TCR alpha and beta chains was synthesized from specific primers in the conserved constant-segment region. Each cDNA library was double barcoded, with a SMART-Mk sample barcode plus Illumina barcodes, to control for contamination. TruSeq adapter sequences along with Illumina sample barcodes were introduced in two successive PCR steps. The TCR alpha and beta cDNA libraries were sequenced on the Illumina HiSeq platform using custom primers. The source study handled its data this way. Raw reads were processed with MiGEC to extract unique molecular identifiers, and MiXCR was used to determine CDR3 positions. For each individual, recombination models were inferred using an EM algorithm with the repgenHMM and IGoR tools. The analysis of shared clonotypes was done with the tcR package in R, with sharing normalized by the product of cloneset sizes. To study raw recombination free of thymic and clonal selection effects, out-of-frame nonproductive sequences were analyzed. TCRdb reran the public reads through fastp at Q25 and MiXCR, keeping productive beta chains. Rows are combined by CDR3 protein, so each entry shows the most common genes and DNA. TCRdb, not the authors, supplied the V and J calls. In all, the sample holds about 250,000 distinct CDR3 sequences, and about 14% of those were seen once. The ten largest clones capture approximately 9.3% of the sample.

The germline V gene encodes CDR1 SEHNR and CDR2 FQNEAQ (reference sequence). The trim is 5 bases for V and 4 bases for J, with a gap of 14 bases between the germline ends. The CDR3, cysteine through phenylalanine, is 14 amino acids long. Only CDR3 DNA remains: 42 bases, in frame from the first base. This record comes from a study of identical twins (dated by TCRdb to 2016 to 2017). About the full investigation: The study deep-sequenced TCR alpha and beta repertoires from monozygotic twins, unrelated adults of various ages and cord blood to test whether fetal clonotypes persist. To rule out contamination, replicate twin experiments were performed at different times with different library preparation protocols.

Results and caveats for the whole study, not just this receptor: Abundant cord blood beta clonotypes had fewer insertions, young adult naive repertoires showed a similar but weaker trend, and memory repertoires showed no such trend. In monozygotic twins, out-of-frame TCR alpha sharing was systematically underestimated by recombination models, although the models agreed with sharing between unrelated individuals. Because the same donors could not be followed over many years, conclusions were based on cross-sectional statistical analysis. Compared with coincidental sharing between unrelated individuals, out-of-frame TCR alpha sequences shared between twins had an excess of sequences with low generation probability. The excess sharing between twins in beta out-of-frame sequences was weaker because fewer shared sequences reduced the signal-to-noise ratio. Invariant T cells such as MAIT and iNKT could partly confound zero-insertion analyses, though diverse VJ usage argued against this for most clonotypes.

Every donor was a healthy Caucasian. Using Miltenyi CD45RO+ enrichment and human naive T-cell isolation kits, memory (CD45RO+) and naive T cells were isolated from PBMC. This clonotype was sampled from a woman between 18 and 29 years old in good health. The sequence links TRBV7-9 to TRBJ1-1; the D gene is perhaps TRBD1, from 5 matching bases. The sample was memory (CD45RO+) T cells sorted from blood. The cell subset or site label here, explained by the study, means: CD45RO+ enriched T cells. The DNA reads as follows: TGTGCCAGCAGCCCGAGACAGATACCCACTGAAGCTTTCTTT. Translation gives CASSPRQIPTEAFF.